A selection of T cell receptor beta chains follows, all from one sample in a study of radiotherapy plus CTLA-4 blockade in lung cancer. TCRdb's copy holds only in-frame clones and misses some; the assay was immunoSEQ multiplex PCR. The sample carries approximately 44,000 clones, roughly 76% recorded once. The sequenced sample was peripheral blood, obtained from a patient treated with radiotherapy plus ipilimumab. These receptor sequences come from a human donor with non-small cell lung cancer who had stable disease on radiotherapy plus ipilimumab. CDR3s include the opening cysteine and the closing phenylalanine or tryptophan.

TRBV11-3	16	CASSSSGQINTGELFF
TRBV9	16	CASSVGLAGGWGEQFF
TRBV21-1	18	CASSKGPQTSGVQETQYF
TRBV6-5	13	CASSKDKSYGYTF
TRBV23-1	15	CASNAADRGNQPQHF
TRBV5-1	15	CASRFGQGAQLEQFF
TRBV10-3	15	CAISIGEGWNTEAFF
TRBV21-1	14	CASSRVAGGNEQFF
TRBV19	16	CASSKKGTYSNQPQHF
TRBV5-3	13	CARRIGHVYEQYF
TRBV6-1	15	CASSVGALQGQPQHF
TRBV2	17	CASSWDRVNSGANVLTF
TRBV18	15	CASSPRPKASYEQYF
TRBV5-8	16	CASSLRYRVAGNTIYF
TRBV25-1	15	CASSEGSNRPYGYTF
TRBV7-2	16	CASSLAGRYSGNTIYF
TRBV6-6	14	CASSSPPDFYGYTF
TRBV7-3	13	CASGRQGGTEAFF
TRBV5-1	17	CASSLWGLESSNQPQHF
TRBV6-6	12	CASSYSDTEAFF
TRBV2	14	CASSVSGAQETQYF
TRBV5-4	15	CASSLAGARGNTIYF
TRBV28	14	CASSPPDINEKLFF
TRBV5-4	19	CASSSPGLAGGRSYNEQFF
TRBV18	14	CASSPGTVNTEAFF
TRBV7-6	17	CASSYSSSLLNTGELFF